A single sample is the source of the 27 T cell receptor beta chains below, sequenced in a study of blood T cells in healthy people across ages. Together with a sample-barcoded 5' primer, a J-beta primer mix was included in a second PCR lasting roughly 6 to 12 cycles. TCRdb called the 5' RACE reads again in MiXCR, with one record for every CDR3 protein. The repertoire holds approximately 800,000 distinct CDR3 sequences, with around 36% as singletons. The sequenced sample was blood. Source of these receptors: a young man in good health.

The V call is TRBV7-9, the J call TRBJ2-2; D is unclear. CDR1 and CDR2 from the germline V gene are SEHNR and FQNEAQ (reference sequence). CDR3 length equals 15 residues. V lost 5 bases and J 6 bases, leaving 16 bases between the germline ends. The CDR3: CASSPGSLFAGELFF. The CDR3 DNA reads TGTGCCAGCAGCCCGGGTTCTTTGTTCGCCGGGGAGCTGTTTTTT.

The V call is TRBV11-2, the J call TRBJ2-1, with 9 bases identical to TRBD2. The CDR3 consists of 18 residues. V was clipped by 3 bases and J by 3 bases; unmatched bases: 12. Germline lookup yields CDR1 SGHAT and CDR2 FQNNGV. The CDR3: CASSFRPTGLASYNEQFF. The CDR3 DNA is TGTGCCAGCAGCTTTAGACCCACTGGACTAGCGAGCTACAATGAGCAGTTCTTC.

V and J are TRBV27 and TRBJ2-1; D might be TRBD1 (5 bases). The J call may be incorrect, as the DNA end agrees better with TRBJ2-7. The CDR3 covers 16 residues. CDR1 and CDR2 (germline): MNHEY, SMNVEV (reference sequence). CDR3 nucleotide sequence: TGTGCCAGCAGTCCCCCAGGGCGATCCAACTACAATGAGCAGTACTTC. The encoded protein is CASSPPGRSNYNEQYF.

The chain links TRBV19 to TRBJ2-2; 9 bases align to TRBD1. V trimming: 4 bases; J trimming: 5 bases; junction bases outside the gene matches: 8. CDR1 is LNHDA and CDR2 is SQIVND in the germline V gene (reference sequence). The length of the CDR3 is 16 residues. The CDR3 protein is CASSTPTGGGTGELFF. The CDR3 coding sequence is TGTGCCAGTAGTACCCCGACAGGGGGAGGTACCGGGGAGCTGTTTTTT.

A note on this clonotype: This could be a read error, since a much larger clone is one nucleotide away. The chain uses TRBV12-3 or TRBV12-4 and TRBJ2-3; D might be TRBD2 (6 bases). V lost 3 bases to trimming and J lost 0 bases, with 10 bases between them. The CDR3 extends over 15 amino acids. The CDR3 nucleotides read TGTGCCAGCAGTTTCGAGGGGACTAGCACAGATACGCAGTATTTT. As protein: CASSFEGTSTDTQYF.

On this clonotype: A much bigger clone sits one base away, suggesting this may be a read error. The chain combines TRBV5-1 with TRBJ1-2; D is uncertain. The CDR3 loop spans 12 amino acids. CDR1 is SGHRS, CDR2 YFSETQ, per germline. This CDR3 reads CASSLEDYGCTF. In DNA, the CDR3 is TGCGCCAGCAGCTTGGAAGACTATGGCTGCACCTTC.

Notes on this clonotype: One end of the junction is discordant with germline, which a read error may explain. The genes are TRBV28 and TRBJ2-5; D is possibly TRBD2 (6 bases). Germline CDR1 MDHEN, CDR2 SYDVKM. This CDR3 is 13 amino acids long. The DNA for the CDR3 is TGTGCCACCAGTGAAGGGGACGGGGGGACCCAGTACTTC. It translates to CATSEGDGGTQYF.

The genes are TRBV6-2 or TRBV6-3 and TRBJ2-7; 13 nucleotides line up with TRBD2. The J call may be in error: the DNA end matches TRBJ2-5 better. Germline CDR1 is MNHEY and CDR2 is SVGEGT. The CDR3 is made up of 15 amino acids. Written as DNA, the CDR3 is TGTGCCAGCAGTTCCGGGACTAGCGGGGCAGGGACCCAGTACTTC. Its translation: CASSSGTSGAGTQYF.

This rearrangement joins TRBV7-9 to TRBJ2-5; D is unclear. CDR1 and CDR2 from the germline V gene are SEHNR and FQNEAQ (reference sequence). The CDR3 contains 13 residues. Deletions cut 5 bases from V and 9 bases from J, with 16 bases between. The CDR3 spells CASSVETGKAQYF. The CDR3 DNA reads TGTGCCAGCAGCGTAGAGACTGGGAAGGCCCAGTACTTC.

This chain links TRBV5-1 with TRBJ1-4, with 9 bases that match TRBD1. V lost 7 bases, J lost 7 bases, and 8 bases stayed unmatched. Germline V gene data show CDR1 as SGHRS and CDR2 as YFSETQ. The CDR3 extends over 14 amino acids. The DNA of the CDR3 is TGCGCCAGCGCCCAGGGACAGGGAGGTGAAAAACTGTTTTTT. Protein: CASAQGQGGEKLFF. The full variable domain, with the rest looked up from reference TRBV5-1 and TRBJ1-4, is KAGVTQTPRYLIKTRGQQVTLSCSPISGHRSVSWYQQTPGQGLQFLFEYFSETQRNKGNFPGRFSGRQFSNSRSEMNVSTLELGDSALYLCASAQGQGGEKLFFGSGTQLSVL.

Points on this clonotype: An end of the junction differs from the germline gene, which may be a read error. The chain has TRBV25-1 and TRBJ2-1; perhaps TRBD1 as D (5 bases). Germline assignment: CDR1 MGHDK and CDR2 SYGVNS. CDR3 size: 13 residues. CDR3 coding DNA: TGTGCCAGTAGTGGGGCTCCCGAGACAGCACAGTTCTTC. It translates to CASSGAPETAQFF.

The genes are TRBV4-3 and TRBJ1-6; 7 bases are a match to TRBD1. The junction had 11 bases not matched to a gene; V was cut back by 0 bases and J by 9 bases. Germline lookup yields CDR1 LGHNA and CDR2 YSLEER. CDR3 size: 17 residues. CDR3 coding DNA: TGCGCCAGCAGCCAAGATCCCCCCGACAGGGTTGGTTCACCCCTCCACTTT. Encoded protein: CASSQDPPDRVGSPLHF.

The chain couples TRBV12-3 or TRBV12-4 to TRBJ2-2; unclear D gene. V lost 3 bases to trimming and J lost 2 bases, with 4 bases between them. The CDR3 is 13 residues long. The CDR3 sequence is CASSFANTGELFF. The CDR3 region has the DNA TGTGCCAGCAGTTTCGCAAACACCGGGGAGCTGTTTTTT.

V gene TRBV20-1 combines with J gene TRBJ1-2; D perhaps matches TRBD1 (6 bases). V lost 0 bases and J lost 6, with 26 bases in between. Germline assignment: CDR1 DFQATT and CDR2 SNEGSKA (reference sequence). The CDR3 runs 18 residues. The CDR3: CSARDFLSEGHKTDGYTF. The CDR3 nucleotides read TGCAGTGCTAGAGATTTTCTGAGCGAGGGACATAAGACGGATGGCTACACCTTC.

In its sample, this clonotype was seen a few times. The chain employs TRBV7-2 and TRBJ2-5; D may correspond to TRBD1 or TRBD2 (6 bases each). Germline V gives CDR1 SGHTA, CDR2 FQGNSA. The CDR3 sequence is 14 residues long. V was shortened by 5 bases and J by 5 bases, with 15 bases between the two germline ends. In nucleotides, the CDR3 is TGTGCCAGCAGCCCCATGGGGGGCGGTGAGACCCAGTACTTC. Translating it yields CASSPMGGGETQYF. Combining the CDR3 with reference TRBV7-2 and TRBJ2-5 gives the whole variable domain GAGVSQSPSNKVTEKGKDVELRCDPISGHTALYWYRQSLGQGLEFLIYFQGNSAPDKSGLPSDRFSAERTGGSVSTLTIQRTQQEDSAVYLCASSPMGGGETQYFGPGTRLLVL.

Comments on this clonotype: A much bigger clone sits one base away, suggesting this may be a read error. The chain employs TRBV12-3 or TRBV12-4 and TRBJ2-4; D may be TRBD1 or TRBD2 (5 bases each). V gave up 3 bases and J gave up 13 bases, with 19 bases separating them. The CDR3 is 14 amino acids. The CDR3 loop reads CASSLVGGYYGQYF. For the CDR3, the DNA is TGTGCCAGCAGTTTGGTTGGGGGATACTACGGGCAGTACTTC.

About this clonotype itself: A read error may explain this, as a much larger clone is one base away. The chain carries TRBV20-1 and TRBJ2-5, with TRBD1 identical over 7 bases. The J call may be incorrect, as the DNA end agrees better with TRBJ2-1. The CDR3 has 14 amino acids. Germline V gene sequence: CDR1 DFQATT, CDR2 SNEGSKA (reference sequence). CDR3 sequence reads: CSATQTGRQETQFF. Here the CDR3 DNA reads TGCAGTGCTACCCAGACAGGGAGACAAGAGACCCAGTTCTTC.

This clonotype was counted ten times or more. CDR3 sequence (DNA): TGTGCCAGCAGATCCACCGGGACAACTAATGAGCAGTTCTTC. The encoded protein is CASRSTGTTNEQFF. This sequence joins TRBV27 and TRBJ2-1, with TRBD1 as a possible D gene (6 bases). The CDR3 contains 14 residues. The V gene lost 6 bases and the J gene lost 7 bases, with 16 bases spanning the gap. CDR1 MNHEY and CDR2 SMNVEV come from the germline V gene (reference sequence).

The V and J genes are TRBV7-3 and TRBJ2-5; a possible D gene is TRBD1 (6 bases). The CDR3 contains 13 residues. V was pared by 5 bases and J by 11 bases, with 18 bases between. Germline loops: CDR1 SGHTA, CDR2 FQGTGA. The CDR3 here is CASSPGTLNEQYF. The CDR3 nucleotides read TGTGCCAGCAGCCCCGGGACATTAAATGAGCAGTACTTC.

The sample holds one count of this clonotype. The chain uses TRBV7-6 and TRBJ2-3; possibly TRBD1 or TRBD2 for D (5 bases each). V was pared by 0 bases and J by 1 base, with 11 bases between. In germline, CDR1 is SGHVS, CDR2 FNYEAQ. This CDR3 contains 16 residues. The DNA of the CDR3 is TGTGCCAGCAGCTTAGCGCGTGGGACCCGCACAGATACGCAGTATTTT. This encodes CASSLARGTRTDTQYF. The full variable domain, completed using reference TRBV7-6 and TRBJ2-3, is GAGVSQSPRYKVTKRGQDVALRCDPISGHVSLYWYRQALGQGPEFLTYFNYEAQQDKSGLPNDRFSAERPEGSISTLTIQRTEQRDSAMYRCASSLARGTRTDTQYFGPGTRLTVL.

The V call is TRBV20-1, the J call TRBJ2-5, with TRBD1 as a possible D gene (6 bases). The CDR3 is 14 amino acids. The germline CDR1 and CDR2 sequences are DFQATT and SNEGSKA (reference sequence). The germline V and J ends were trimmed by 3 bases and 11 bases, with 22 bases remaining between them. This CDR3 reads CSASFPGQGNEQYF. The CDR3, as DNA: TGCAGTGCTAGTTTTCCGGGTCAGGGGAATGAGCAGTACTTC.

The J gene is TRBJ2-7, the V gene TRBV4-2, with TRBD2 matching over 9 bases. The DNA end is a closer match to TRBJ2-5, so the J assignment may be wrong. CDR3 size: 17 residues. Germline V CDR1 and CDR2: LGHNA, YNFKEQ. CDR3 DNA: TGTGCCAGCAGCCAAGATTTAGCGGGAGAAGAGGGAGAGACCCAGTACTTC. This translates into CASSQDLAGEEGETQYF.

CDR3 sequence (DNA): TGCAGTGCTAGAGATGGGGACCATCAAAGGGGTCAGCCCCAGCATTTT. Its translation is CSARDGDHQRGQPQHF. The chain is built from TRBV20-1 and TRBJ1-5, with D maybe TRBD1 (5 bases). Trimming took off 0 bases at V and 6 bases at J, with 18 bases between the two ends. Germline CDR1 and CDR2: DFQATT and SNEGSKA (reference sequence). CDR3 size: 16 residues.

The chain carries TRBV9 and TRBJ2-4; 8 bases fit TRBD2. CDR3 length: 16 amino acids. Trimming at V came to 3 bases and at J to 1 base, leaving 6 bases not matched to a gene. CDR1 SGDLS and CDR2 YYNGEE come from the germline V gene. CDR3 in DNA: TGTGCCAGCAGCGACTCTCGCGGGGGGGCCAAAAACATTCAGTACTTC. It specifies CASSDSRGGAKNIQYF.

This clonotype was observed a few times. The CDR3 DNA is TGTGCCAGCAGTTTACGGGAACCCCGCACAGATACGCAGTATTTT. It is translated as CASSLREPRTDTQYF. The chain combines TRBV12-3 or TRBV12-4 with TRBJ2-3, with a tentative D call TRBD2 (5 bases). The CDR3 extends over 15 amino acids. V gave up 2 bases and J gave up 1 base, with 10 bases separating them.

The gene calls are TRBV7-2 and TRBJ2-7; 8 bases align to TRBD1. CDR1 and CDR2 (germline): SGHTA, FQGNSA. V was clipped by 6 bases and J by 2 bases; unmatched bases: 9. The CDR3 loop spans 15 amino acids. DNA of the CDR3: TGTGCCAGCAGGTCCTCCGGGACAGGCCCCTACGAGCAGTACTTC. This encodes CASRSSGTGPYEQYF.

The chain has TRBV5-1 and TRBJ1-4; D uncertain. CDR1 and CDR2 (germline): SGHRS, YFSETQ. CDR3 length: 18 amino acids. V gave up 0 bases and J gave up 7 bases, with 22 bases separating them. Here the CDR3 reads CASSLVAGVSMEFEKLFF. Written as DNA, the CDR3 is TGCGCCAGCAGCTTGGTGGCTGGTGTATCCATGGAATTTGAAAAACTGTTTTTT.